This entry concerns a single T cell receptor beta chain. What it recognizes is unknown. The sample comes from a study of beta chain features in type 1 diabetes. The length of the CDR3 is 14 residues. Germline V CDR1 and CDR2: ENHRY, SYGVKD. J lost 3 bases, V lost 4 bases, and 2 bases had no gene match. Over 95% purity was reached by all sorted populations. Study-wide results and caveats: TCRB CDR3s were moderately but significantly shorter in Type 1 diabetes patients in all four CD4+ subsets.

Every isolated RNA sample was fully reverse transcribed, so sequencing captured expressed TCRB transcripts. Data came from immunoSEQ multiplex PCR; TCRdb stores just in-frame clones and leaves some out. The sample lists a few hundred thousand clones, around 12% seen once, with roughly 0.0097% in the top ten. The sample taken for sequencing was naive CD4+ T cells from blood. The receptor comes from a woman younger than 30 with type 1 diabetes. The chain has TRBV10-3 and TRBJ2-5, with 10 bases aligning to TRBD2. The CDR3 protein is CAISASGGEETQYF. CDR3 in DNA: TGTGCCATCAGTGCTAGCGGGGGTGAAGAGACCCAGTACTTC.